Below are 18 T cell receptor beta chains sequenced from a single sample in a study of blood T cell repertoires in COVID-19. Libraries were prepared by immunoSEQ multiplex PCR; TCRdb keeps only in-frame clonotypes and omits some of them. Of fewer than 200,000 clones in the sample, around 80% were seen once. Material for sequencing was peripheral blood. These receptors originate from a man aged 55 to 69 with acute or convalescent COVID-19.

The chain links TRBV18 to TRBJ1-5, with D unresolved. This CDR3 spans 13 amino acids. Germline V gives CDR1 KGHSH, CDR2 LQKENI. V lost 3 bases, J lost 2 bases, and 5 bases lay in between. The CDR3 loop is CASSPRGNQPQHF. In DNA, the CDR3 is TGTGCCAGCTCACCCCGGGGCAATCAGCCCCAGCATTTT.

The genes are TRBV4-1 and TRBJ2-3, with 11 bases identical to TRBD2. With 0 bases clipped from V and 2 bases from J, the junction kept 10 bases outside the gene matches. Looked up from germline, CDR1 is MGHRA and CDR2 is YSYEKL. This CDR3 spans 19 amino acids. DNA for the CDR3: TGCGCCAGCAGCCAAGAAGGTAGCGGGAGGGTGAGGATCACAGATACGCAGTATTTT. Its translation is CASSQEGSGRVRITDTQYF.

The CDR3 here is CAWISPRGGENIQYF. The CDR3, as DNA: TGTGCCTGGATTTCCCCTAGGGGGGGGGAAAACATTCAGTACTTC. The chain uses TRBV30 and TRBJ2-4, with D possibly being TRBD2 (7 bases). Germline V gene data show CDR1 as GTSNPN and CDR2 as SVGIG (reference sequence). The germline V and J ends were trimmed by 4 bases and 5 bases, with 18 bases remaining between them. The CDR3 covers 15 residues.

The rearrangement links TRBV5-4 to TRBJ1-1, with D perhaps TRBD1 (5 bases). Trimming removed 1 base at V and 1 base at J, with 5 bases between. There are 13 residues in the CDR3. In germline, CDR1 is SGHNT, CDR2 YYREEE (reference sequence). The chain's CDR3 is CASSLQGNTEAFF. For the CDR3, the DNA is TGTGCCAGCAGCTTGCAGGGGAACACTGAAGCTTTCTTT.

This chain connects TRBV6-1 to TRBJ2-3; the D gene is possibly TRBD2 (6 bases). The CDR3 has 16 amino acids. Germline values: CDR1 MNHNS, CDR2 SASEGT. Trimming took off 1 base at V and 3 bases at J, with 14 bases between the two ends. The CDR3 DNA reads as TGTGCCAGCAGTGAAGTAAGCGGGTCAAAGACAGATACGCAGTATTTT. Translation: CASSEVSGSKTDTQYF.

The chain is built from TRBV7-8 and TRBJ2-7; no firm D call. The germline V gene has CDR1 SGHVS and CDR2 FQNEAQ. The V gene lost 5 bases and the J gene lost 1 base, with 15 bases spanning the gap. The CDR3 covers 15 residues. CDR3 sequence reads: CASSPKYAGSYEQYF. DNA for the CDR3: TGTGCCAGCAGCCCAAAATATGCAGGATCCTACGAGCAGTACTTC.

This clone was seen once. The gene calls are TRBV7-3 and TRBJ2-1; 8 nucleotides match TRBD2. Trimming cost V 3 bases and J 7 bases; bases outside gene matches: 5. Germline CDR1 SGHTA, CDR2 FQGTGA. There are 14 residues in the CDR3. The CDR3 DNA is TGTGCCAGCAGCTTCGCGGGGGGCGTTAATGAGCAGTTCTTC. This gives the protein CASSFAGGVNEQFF.

This sequence joins TRBV2 and TRBJ1-1; the D gene is possibly TRBD1 (5 bases). The V and J ends lost 6 bases and 4 bases respectively, with 15 bases between them. Per germline, CDR1 SNHLY and CDR2 FYNNEI. This CDR3 contains 14 residues. Here the CDR3 DNA reads TGTGCCAGCAGGCAGGGTGTCTCGGGCACTGAAGCTTTCTTT. Its translation: CASRQGVSGTEAFF.

The V gene is TRBV20-1, the J gene TRBJ2-3; D is possibly TRBD2 (7 bases). The germline CDR1 and CDR2 sequences are DFQATT and SNEGSKA (reference sequence). Deletions cut 8 bases from V and 9 bases from J, with 15 bases between. There are 11 residues in the CDR3. The CDR3 DNA follows: TGCAGTTTAATGACGGGGGGCACGCAGTATTTT. Amino acids: CSLMTGGTQYF.

The V gene is TRBV6-5, the J gene TRBJ2-3, with a weak D call TRBD1 (5 bases). The CDR3 sequence is 14 residues long. Per germline, CDR1 MNHEY and CDR2 SVGAGI. Trimming stripped 7 bases from V and 3 bases from J, with 14 bases between. The CDR3: CASNSRDGTDTQYF. The DNA for the CDR3 is TGTGCCAGCAACAGCAGGGATGGTACAGATACGCAGTATTTT.

The rearrangement joins TRBV4-2 to TRBJ2-7; D might be TRBD2 (5 bases). The CDR3 has 15 amino acids. Trimming stripped 0 bases from V and 2 bases from J, with 11 bases between. Germline V gene sequence: CDR1 LGHNA, CDR2 YNFKEQ. The chain's CDR3 is CASSQDMDSAYEQYF. The CDR3 coding sequence is TGTGCCAGCAGCCAAGATATGGACTCGGCCTACGAGCAGTACTTC.

The V call is TRBV11-2, the J call TRBJ2-7; maybe TRBD2 (6 bases). Germline lookup yields CDR1 SGHAT and CDR2 FQNNGV. The V and J ends lost 1 base and 2 bases respectively, with 12 bases between them. The CDR3 sequence is 15 residues long. CDR3 sequence reads: CASSLGGGEAYEQYF. The CDR3 DNA reads as TGTGCCAGCAGCTTAGGTGGCGGGGAGGCCTACGAGCAGTACTTC. The variable domain in full, with the rest retrieved from reference TRBV11-2 and TRBJ2-7, is EAGVAQSPRYKIIEKRQSVAFWCNPISGHATLYWYQQILGQGPKLLIQFQNNGVVDDSQLPKDRFSAERLKGVDSTLKIQPAKLEDSAVYLCASSLGGGEAYEQYFGPGTRLTVT.

The chain couples TRBV18 to TRBJ1-3; maybe TRBD1 (6 bases). The germline gives CDR1 KGHSH, CDR2 LQKENI. CDR3 length: 17 amino acids. Trimming took 1 base from V and 1 from J, leaving 14 bases between them. The CDR3 sequence is CASSPQIGQSSGNTIYF. In DNA, the CDR3 is TGTGCCAGCTCACCACAAATCGGACAGTCATCTGGAAACACCATATATTTT.

The chain is built from TRBV4-2 and TRBJ2-3; 16 nucleotides match TRBD2. Trimming removed 0 bases from V and 4 bases from J; junction bases left unmatched: 16. CDR1 and CDR2 (germline): LGHNA, YNFKEQ. The CDR3 runs 22 residues. This chain's CDR3 is CASSQDYSPGLAGGTKSDTQYF. The CDR3 DNA reads as TGTGCCAGCAGCCAAGATTATAGTCCGGGACTAGCGGGGGGGACCAAATCAGATACGCAGTATTTT.

The CDR3 protein is CASSPPYGTGRHEQYF. The DNA of the CDR3 is TGTGCCAGCTCACCACCGTATGGGACAGGGCGGCACGAGCAGTACTTC. V gene TRBV18 combines with J gene TRBJ2-7; 9 nucleotides line up with TRBD1. The CDR3 spans 16 residues. Germline V lookup: CDR1 KGHSH, CDR2 LQKENI. Germline trimming cut 0 bases from V and 5 bases from J; bases unmatched to any gene: 8.

The CDR3 nucleotides read TGTGCCAGCAGCCTACCGGCAGGGTCCGGGGAGCTGTTTTTT. Translation: CASSLPAGSGELFF. The rearrangement uses TRBV7-2 and TRBJ2-2, with a weak D call TRBD1 (5 bases). The V end lost 5 bases, the J end lost 6 bases, and 13 bases lay between the germline ends. Per the germline V gene, CDR1 is SGHTA and CDR2 is FQGNSA. The CDR3 sequence is 14 residues long. Together with reference TRBV7-2 and TRBJ2-2, the CDR3 gives the full variable domain: GAGVSQSPSNKVTEKGKDVELRCDPISGHTALYWYRQSLGQGLEFLIYFQGNSAPDKSGLPSDRFSAERTGGSVSTLTIQRTQQEDSAVYLCASSLPAGSGELFFGEGSRLTVL.

This clone was detected a few times. The J gene is TRBJ2-7, the V gene TRBV6-5; 7 bases agree with TRBD2. J gave up 2 bases and V 6 bases, and 4 bases lay outside the gene matches. The CDR3 totals 13 residues. Germline CDR1 is MNHEY and CDR2 is SVGAGI. Here the CDR3 reads CASRLGGAYEQYF. In nucleotides, the CDR3 is TGTGCCAGCAGGTTGGGAGGGGCCTACGAGCAGTACTTC.

The rearrangement uses TRBV24-1 and TRBJ1-5; unclear D gene. The CDR3 extends over 15 amino acids. V lost 5 bases, J lost 3 bases, and 13 bases lay in between. CDR1 and CDR2 from the germline V gene are KGHDR and SFDVKD. The chain's CDR3 is CATSADSTNNQPQHF. DNA of the CDR3: TGTGCCACCAGTGCCGACTCAACGAACAATCAGCCCCAGCATTTT.